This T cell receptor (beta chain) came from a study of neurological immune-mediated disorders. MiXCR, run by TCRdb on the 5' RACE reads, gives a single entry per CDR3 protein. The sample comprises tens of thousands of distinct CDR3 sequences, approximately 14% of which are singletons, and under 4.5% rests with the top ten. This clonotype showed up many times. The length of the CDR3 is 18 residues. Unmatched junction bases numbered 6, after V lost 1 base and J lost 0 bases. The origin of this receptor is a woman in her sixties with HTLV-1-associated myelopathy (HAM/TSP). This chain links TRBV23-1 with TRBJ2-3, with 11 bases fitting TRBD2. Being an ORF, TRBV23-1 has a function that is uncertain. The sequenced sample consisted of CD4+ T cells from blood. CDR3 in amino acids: CASSQFPLAGASTDTQYF. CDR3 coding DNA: TGCGCCAGCAGTCAATTCCCACTAGCGGGGGCCAGCACAGATACGCAGTATTTT.